This T cell receptor (beta chain) was recovered during a study of identical twins. The study, taken as a whole, reports: The models systematically underestimated how much out-of-frame TCR alpha was shared in monozygotic twins. Twin pairs' shared out-of-frame alpha sequences were enriched in low generation probability. Within beta out-of-frame sequences, the excess sharing observed between twins was weaker.

Of note for this clonotype: Its specificity is not known.

TCRdb ran MiXCR on the 5' RACE reads and lists one entry per CDR3 protein. The table lists 450,000 or so distinct CDR3 sequences, over 12% of them singletons, with about 0.52% in the top ten. Healthy Caucasians, and only they, were the donors. CDR3 length: 14 residues. CDR1 MDHEN and CDR2 SYDVKM come from the germline V gene. The J segment lost 2 bases and the V segment lost 7 bases, leaving 4 bases of the junction unmatched. A further study also used this sample, focusing on yellow fever vaccine responses in identical twins.

Sample: CD4+ T cells sorted from blood. The receptor was isolated from a woman in her late teens or twenties in good health. V gene TRBV28 combines with J gene TRBJ2-1, with 8 bases matching TRBD2. The CDR3 region has the DNA TGTGCCAGCATCCGGGGGGGAGCCTACAATGAGCAGTTCTTC. This translates into CASIRGGAYNEQFF.